The 30 T cell receptor beta chains presented below share a single source sample, sequenced in a study of T cell responses to AZD1222 COVID-19 vaccine (dated by TCRdb to about 2021). The method behind the library was the immunoSEQ multiplex PCR assay. TCRdb re-hosts the immuneACCESS table, in-frame sequences only. Its copies lack some clones; in the studies checked, an unresolved V gene accounts for under half of them, and the cause for the rest is not known. The sample table shows 170,000 or so clones, and approximately 90% are seen once. The ten most abundant clones make up approximately 1.6% of the sample. This specimen's time point label, per the study, means: baseline before first vaccination. This specimen was peripheral blood, taken on day 0 of AZD1222 vaccination. All receptors come from an adult in good health.

This chain uses TRBV19 with TRBJ1-5; tentative D call: TRBD1 (5 bases). The germline CDR1 and CDR2 sequences are LNHDA and SQIVND (reference sequence). This CDR3 contains 16 residues. The V end was cut by 0 bases, the J end by 2 bases, with 11 bases between. The CDR3 nucleotides are TGTGCCAGTAGTATAGAGGCGGGGGGTGGCAATCAGCCCCAGCATTTT. As protein: CASSIEAGGGNQPQHF.

The V call is TRBV11-2, the J call TRBJ2-7; 8 positions match TRBD2. Germline loops: CDR1 SGHAT, CDR2 FQNNGV. The CDR3 totals 14 residues. J lost 0 bases, V lost 7 bases, and 5 bases had no gene match. In DNA, the CDR3 is TGTGCCAGCACCCTTGGGACTAGCTCCTACGAGCAGTACTTC. This gives the protein CASTLGTSSYEQYF.

The chain carries TRBV24-1 and TRBJ2-1; D ambiguous. V was shortened by 5 bases and J by 7 bases, with 5 bases between the two germline ends. The CDR3 has 11 amino acids. The germline gives CDR1 KGHDR, CDR2 SFDVKD. CDR3 sequence (DNA): TGTGCCACCAGTGTGGCAAATGAGCAGTTCTTC. As protein: CATSVANEQFF.

This chain links TRBV10-3 with TRBJ2-3, with D possibly matching TRBD2 (7 bases). CDR1 is ENHRY, CDR2 SYGVKD, per germline. The CDR3 has 14 residues. Deletions cut 4 bases from V and 3 bases from J, with 11 bases between. CDR3 sequence reads: CAISGGGGTDTQYF. Here the CDR3 DNA reads TGTGCCATCAGTGGGGGGGGCGGGACAGATACGCAGTATTTT.

The chain carries TRBV7-2 and TRBJ1-2, with D perhaps TRBD1 (5 bases). In germline, CDR1 is SGHTA, CDR2 FQGNSA. The CDR3 sequence is 13 residues long. The V and J ends lost 2 bases and 8 bases respectively, with 12 bases between them. In DNA, the CDR3 is TGTGCCAGCAGCTTACGGGGGAGAGGGGGCTACACCTTC. Translation: CASSLRGRGGYTF.

The chain employs TRBV14 and TRBJ2-3, with TRBD2 as a possible D gene (5 bases). Trimming removed 1 base from V and 10 bases from J, with 12 bases in between. There are 13 residues in the CDR3. The germline V gene has CDR1 SGHDN and CDR2 FVKESK. This chain's CDR3 is CASSQGRRFPQYF. The CDR3 DNA is TGTGCCAGCAGCCAAGGGAGGAGATTTCCGCAGTATTTT.

The J gene is TRBJ1-3, the V gene TRBV7-9; no firm D call. This CDR3 region has 15 residues. Germline lookup yields CDR1 SEHNR and CDR2 FQNEAQ (reference sequence). The V end lost 6 bases, the J end lost 8 bases, and 20 bases lay between the germline ends. The chain's CDR3 is CASSSAETNPDTIYF. The CDR3 DNA follows: TGTGCCAGCAGTTCAGCCGAAACCAACCCGGACACCATATATTTT.

The chain recombines TRBV6-1 with TRBJ2-7, with D maybe TRBD1 (5 bases). CDR1 and CDR2 (germline): MNHNS, SASEGT. Trimming pared 2 bases from V and 12 bases from J, leaving 11 bases between. The CDR3 length is 11 residues. CDR3 residues: CASSERPGLYF. In nucleotides, the CDR3 is TGTGCCAGCAGTGAAAGGCCAGGGTTGTACTTC.

This chain links TRBV27 with TRBJ1-5, with 9 bases aligning to TRBD1. Germline values: CDR1 MNHEY, CDR2 SMNVEV (reference sequence). This CDR3 spans 15 amino acids. Trimming at V came to 6 bases and at J to 3 bases, leaving 6 bases not matched to a gene. The CDR3 coding sequence is TGTGCCAGCAGACAGGGGGCCGGGTACAATCAGCCCCAGCATTTT. Translating it yields CASRQGAGYNQPQHF.

The chain combines TRBV7-9 with TRBJ1-4, with 7 bases aligning to TRBD1. This CDR3 spans 15 amino acids. The ends lost 3 bases at V and 8 bases at J; junction bases unmatched: 9. Per germline, CDR1 SEHNR and CDR2 FQNEAQ (reference sequence). The CDR3 sequence is CASSLGGQLKEKLFF. CDR3 DNA sequence: TGTGCCAGCAGCTTGGGGGGACAGTTAAAGGAAAAACTGTTTTTT.

The gene calls are TRBV11-3 and TRBJ2-1; D is unresolved. The V gene's germline CDR1 is SGHNT and CDR2 YENEEA. V lost 5 bases and J lost 6, with 14 bases in between. The CDR3 covers 14 residues. CDR3 in DNA: TGTGCCAGCAGCCTAGGCTTTGGTCCCAATGAGCAGTTCTTC. The encoded protein is CASSLGFGPNEQFF.

The chain couples TRBV29-1 to TRBJ1-1; D possibly corresponds to TRBD1 (5 bases). Germline CDR1 reads SQVTM; CDR2 reads ANQGSEA. This CDR3 is built from 11 residues. Trimming removed 0 bases at V and 11 bases at J, with 10 bases between. The CDR3 protein is CSVEDPGEAFF. In DNA, the CDR3 is TGCAGCGTTGAAGATCCGGGGGAGGCTTTCTTT.

This chain links TRBV19 with TRBJ2-2; 10 nucleotides align to TRBD1. This CDR3 has 13 residues. The germline V gene encodes CDR1 LNHDA and CDR2 SQIVND (reference sequence). V shed 7 bases, J shed 6 bases, and the junction held 2 bases outside the gene matches. In nucleotides, the CDR3 is TGTGCCAGTATCGGACAGGGGGCCGGGGAGCTGTTTTTT. This sequence encodes CASIGQGAGELFF.

This chain joins TRBV19 and TRBJ2-7; 15 bases agree with TRBD2. This CDR3 spans 15 amino acids. The junction had 6 bases not matched to a gene; V was cut back by 6 bases and J by 6 bases. Per germline, CDR1 LNHDA and CDR2 SQIVND (reference sequence). This chain's CDR3 is CASSSPGLAGGEQYF. CDR3 nucleotide sequence: TGTGCCAGTAGCTCTCCGGGACTAGCGGGGGGCGAGCAGTACTTC.

This chain uses TRBV7-6 with TRBJ2-7; 8 nucleotides agree with TRBD1. CDR1 SGHVS and CDR2 FNYEAQ come from the germline V gene. The trim removed 6 bases at V and 5 bases at J, leaving 18 bases unmatched. This CDR3 contains 17 residues. The CDR3 is CASSLSSGTGSRNEQYF. The CDR3 DNA follows: TGTGCCAGCAGTTTAAGTTCCGGGACAGGATCTCGGAACGAGCAGTACTTC.

The chain links TRBV5-1 to TRBJ2-3; D is perhaps TRBD2 (5 bases). The germline V gene encodes CDR1 SGHRS and CDR2 YFSETQ. V dropped 4 bases and J dropped 1 base, with 16 bases sitting between them. CDR3 size: 16 residues. The CDR3: CASSQERSRGTDTQYF. In DNA, the CDR3 is TGCGCCAGCAGCCAAGAGCGGTCTCGGGGCACAGATACGCAGTATTTT.

This rearrangement joins TRBV4-3 to TRBJ2-7; D unclear. Trimming cost V 1 base and J 2 bases, with 12 bases left between them. The CDR3 consists of 15 residues. CDR1 and CDR2 from the germline V gene are LGHNA and YSLEER. The CDR3 DNA is TGCGCCAGCAGCCAAGTTTCCCTACCGCCCTACGAGCAGTACTTC. Its protein product is CASSQVSLPPYEQYF.

This CDR3 reads CASSPETEAFF. The CDR3 DNA is TGTGCCAGCAGCCCTGAAACTGAAGCTTTCTTT. The V call is TRBV5-5, the J call TRBJ1-1; D not resolved. Trimming pared 4 bases from V and 5 bases from J, leaving 6 bases between. Germline values: CDR1 SGHKS, CDR2 YYEKEE (reference sequence). The CDR3 is 11 amino acids.

This sequence joins TRBV5-1 and TRBJ1-4, with no clear D. Trimming cost V 4 bases and J 0 bases, with 7 bases left between them. Looked up from germline, CDR1 is SGHRS and CDR2 is YFSETQ. The CDR3 length is 14 residues. The chain's CDR3 is CASSPMATNEKLFF. The CDR3 nucleotides are TGCGCCAGCAGCCCAATGGCAACTAATGAAAAACTGTTTTTT.

This clone was recorded only once. The chain employs TRBV7-9 and TRBJ1-2, with D unclear. This CDR3 has 12 amino acids. The V gene's germline CDR1 is SEHNR and CDR2 FQNEAQ (reference sequence). Trimming took off 3 bases at V and 7 bases at J, with 9 bases between the two ends. The CDR3, as DNA: TGTGCCAGCAGCTTCCGCCCGGTTGGCTACACCTTC. Its protein is CASSFRPVGYTF.

The chain recombines TRBV19 with TRBJ1-2; no reliable D call. The germline V and J ends were trimmed by 9 bases and 6 bases, with 11 bases remaining between them. CDR1 and CDR2 from the germline V gene are LNHDA and SQIVND (reference sequence). The CDR3 is 11 residues long. CDR3 sequence (DNA): TGTGCCAGGCCGTCTGTCGATGGCTACACCTTC. Protein sequence: CARPSVDGYTF.

J is TRBJ1-2 and V is TRBV10-3; TRBD1 might be the D (6 bases). Germline assignment: CDR1 ENHRY and CDR2 SYGVKD. The CDR3 extends over 16 amino acids. Trimming removed 2 bases from V and 2 bases from J, with 15 bases in between. CDR3 in amino acids: CAISEGQGKLNYGYTF. CDR3 DNA: TGTGCCATCAGTGAGGGTCAGGGGAAGCTGAACTATGGCTACACCTTC.

The V call is TRBV28, the J call TRBJ2-2; D gene ambiguous. Trimming removed 3 bases from V and 1 base from J, with 3 bases in between. Germline CDR1 MDHEN, CDR2 SYDVKM. This CDR3 region has 13 residues. The CDR3 sequence: CASSFLNTGELFF. The CDR3 coding sequence is TGTGCCAGCAGTTTTTTGAACACCGGGGAGCTGTTTTTT.

The V call is TRBV25-1, the J call TRBJ2-1; weak D call: TRBD2 (7 bases). Germline loops: CDR1 MGHDK, CDR2 SYGVNS. Trimming cost V 0 bases and J 4 bases, with 10 bases left between them. This CDR3 spans 15 amino acids. CDR3 in DNA: TGTGCCAGCAGTGAATATAAGGGGGGGTACAATGAGCAGTTCTTC. It codes for CASSEYKGGYNEQFF.

The chain is built from TRBV6-2 or TRBV6-3 and TRBJ1-2, with D tentatively TRBD1 (6 bases). Trimming stripped 4 bases from V and 1 base from J, with 13 bases between. Germline CDR1 reads MNHEY; CDR2 reads SVGEGT. The CDR3 loop spans 15 amino acids. The CDR3 sequence: CASSFVTGLNYGYTF. DNA for the CDR3: TGTGCCAGCAGTTTCGTAACAGGGCTTAACTATGGCTACACCTTC.

The chain carries TRBV5-8 and TRBJ2-1; possibly TRBD1 or TRBD2 for D (5 bases each). Germline V gene data show CDR1 as SGHTS and CDR2 as YDEGEE. Trimming took 4 bases from V and 2 from J, leaving 13 bases between them. The CDR3 length is 15 residues. CDR3 nucleotides: TGTGCCAGCAGCAACCGGGACGGAACCTACAATGAGCAGTTCTTC. It yields the protein CASSNRDGTYNEQFF.

The chain joins TRBV4-1 to TRBJ1-5, with D possibly being TRBD1 (6 bases). The germline gives CDR1 MGHRA, CDR2 YSYEKL. This CDR3 is 16 amino acids long. The V and J ends lost 3 bases and 2 bases respectively, with 14 bases between them. This CDR3 is CASSHSPGQGNQPQHF. CDR3 bases: TGCGCCAGCAGCCACTCCCCGGGACAAGGCAATCAGCCCCAGCATTTT.

The chain carries TRBV28 and TRBJ1-3; the D is unclear. Looked up from germline, CDR1 is MDHEN and CDR2 is SYDVKM. The CDR3 has 17 residues. Trimming left V 1 base short and J 0 bases short, with 13 bases between. The CDR3 reads CASSLFFAGLSGNTIYF. In DNA form, the CDR3 reads TGTGCCAGCAGTTTATTTTTCGCAGGCCTCTCTGGAAACACCATATATTTT.

The CDR3 nucleotides read TGTGCCAGCAGGATCGACGGGCGGGGGGGCCCTACAGATACGCAGTATTTT. This encodes CASRIDGRGGPTDTQYF. The V gene is TRBV27, the J gene TRBJ2-3; TRBD2 matches at 9 bases. This CDR3 contains 17 residues. After removal of 6 bases from V and 3 bases from J, the junction contained 13 bases not matched to a gene. Germline CDR1 is MNHEY and CDR2 is SMNVEV (reference sequence).

The chain combines TRBV5-1 with TRBJ1-1, with D maybe TRBD1 (5 bases). The CDR3 runs 15 residues. Germline V CDR1 and CDR2: SGHRS, YFSETQ. The V gene lost 0 bases and the J gene lost 6 bases, with 15 bases spanning the gap. This CDR3 reads CASSLGSLSGAEAFF. CDR3 sequence (DNA): TGCGCCAGCAGCTTGGGGTCCCTTTCGGGGGCTGAAGCTTTCTTT.